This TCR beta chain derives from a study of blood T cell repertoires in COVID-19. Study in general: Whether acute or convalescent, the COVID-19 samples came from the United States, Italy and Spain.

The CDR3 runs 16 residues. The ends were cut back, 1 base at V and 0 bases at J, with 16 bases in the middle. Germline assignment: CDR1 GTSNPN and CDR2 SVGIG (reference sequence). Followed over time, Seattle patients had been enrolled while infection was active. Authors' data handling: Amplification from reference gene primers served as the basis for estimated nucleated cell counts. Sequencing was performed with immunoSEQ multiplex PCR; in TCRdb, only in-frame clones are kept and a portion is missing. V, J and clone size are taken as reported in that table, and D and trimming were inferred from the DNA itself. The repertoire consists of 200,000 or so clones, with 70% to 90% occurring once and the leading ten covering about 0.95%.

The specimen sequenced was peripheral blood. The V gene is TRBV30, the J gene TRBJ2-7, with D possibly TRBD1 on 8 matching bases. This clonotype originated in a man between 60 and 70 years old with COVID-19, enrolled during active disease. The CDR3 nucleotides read TGTGCCTGGAGTGCATGGGACAGGACTAGCTCCTACGAGCAGTACTTC. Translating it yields CAWSAWDRTSSYEQYF. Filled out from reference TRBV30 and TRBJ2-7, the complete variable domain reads SQTIHQWPATLVQPVGSPLSLECTVEGTSNPNLYWYRQAAGRGLQLLFYSVGIGQISSEVPQNLSASRPQDRQFILSSKKLLLSDSGFYLCAWSAWDRTSSYEQYFGPGTRLTVT.